The entry below describes one TCR beta chain. Germline V gene data show CDR1 as SGHRS and CDR2 as YFSETQ. The CDR3 has 15 amino acids. The V gene lost 4 bases and the J gene lost 4 bases, with 12 bases spanning the gap. On the day of bone marrow donation, the related graft donor provided peripheral blood. Using immunoSEQ multiplex PCR, the repertoire was profiled, and TCRdb retains in-frame clones only, with some absent. This sample has approximately 34,000 clones and no singletons, with 5.5% to 8.5% in the ten largest. This specimen comes from a study of T cells after posttransplantation cyclophosphamide.

The V gene is TRBV5-1, the J gene TRBJ2-6, with D perhaps TRBD1 (6 bases). This receptor was identified in a woman aged 50 to 65 in good health and a related stem cell transplant donor. Sequencing was carried out using PBMCs. This CDR3 reads CASSRQGLGANVLTF. The CDR3 nucleotides are TGCGCCAGCAGCCGGCAGGGGCTCGGGGCCAACGTCCTGACTTTC.